The TCR beta chain described here comes from a study of T cell responses to AZD1222 COVID-19 vaccine. CDR1 is SNHLY, CDR2 FYNNEI, per germline. The CDR3 loop spans 13 amino acids. Unmatched junction bases numbered 4, after V lost 5 bases and J lost 3 bases. Concerning this clone itself: Its antigen is currently unknown.

Study-wide findings and caveats: Reportedly, nearly half of unique spike TCRs recognized epitopes outside B.1.351/B.1.1.7 mutations. Baseline serology detected seropositivity in only 6 or 7 AZD1222 recipients. There were mostly white British donors and more females than males, and clonal diversity was possibly underestimated.

Assay: immunoSEQ multiplex PCR; the TCRdb copy retains only in-frame clones and omits some. The table has around 260,000 clones, roughly 93% seen once. This rearrangement joins TRBV2 to TRBJ2-7, with 7 bases aligning to TRBD1. Sample: peripheral blood, taken on day 0 of AZD1222 vaccination. The TCR comes from an adult in good health. The CDR3 loop reads CASSPGQIYEQYF. In nucleotides, the CDR3 is TGTGCCAGCAGTCCGGGACAGATCTACGAGCAGTACTTC.